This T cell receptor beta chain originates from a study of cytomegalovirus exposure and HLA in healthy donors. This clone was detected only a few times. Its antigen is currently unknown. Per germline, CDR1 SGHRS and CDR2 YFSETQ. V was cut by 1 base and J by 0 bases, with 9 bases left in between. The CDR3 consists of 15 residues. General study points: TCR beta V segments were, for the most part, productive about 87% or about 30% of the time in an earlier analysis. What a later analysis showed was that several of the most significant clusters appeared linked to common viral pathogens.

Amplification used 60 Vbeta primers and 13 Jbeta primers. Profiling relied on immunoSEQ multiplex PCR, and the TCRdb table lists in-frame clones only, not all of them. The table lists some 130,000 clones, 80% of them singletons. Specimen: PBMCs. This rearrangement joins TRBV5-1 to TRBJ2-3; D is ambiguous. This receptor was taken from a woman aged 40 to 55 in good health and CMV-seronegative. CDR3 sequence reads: CASSLLSASTDTQYF. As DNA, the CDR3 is TGCGCCAGCAGCTTGTTAAGCGCCAGCACAGATACGCAGTATTTT.